A selection of T cell receptor beta chains follows, all from one sample in a study of blood T cell repertoires in COVID-19. TCRdb's table, derived via immunoSEQ multiplex PCR, lists solely in-frame clones and lacks some. The table shows under 70,000 clones, with more than 75% occurring only once. Input material: peripheral blood. All receptors come from a woman aged 55-69 years with COVID-19, enrolled during active disease. CDR3s leave out the opening cysteine and the closing phenylalanine or tryptophan. Size tells how often a clone was seen (once, few, many) or the class of an expanded clone, and some rows leave it out.

V gene	J gene	CDR3 length	clone size	CDR3 protein
TRBV28	TRBJ1-5	10	NA	ATDRVYQPQH
TRBV7-9	TRBJ1-2	10	NA	ASSTQAQGYT
TRBV7-9	TRBJ1-4	11	NA	ASSLATNEKLF
TRBV19	TRBJ1-2	11	NA	ASTDHQGYGYT
TRBV11-2	TRBJ2-1	13	once	ASSPKSGMNNEQF
TRBV7-3	TRBJ2-5	14	NA	ASSPEIAGGWETQY
TRBV15	TRBJ2-7	12	NA	ATSRGGGESEQY
TRBV5-1	TRBJ1-2	14	NA	ASSLPGNRGTYGYT
TRBV18	TRBJ2-7	12	NA	ASSPPTGNHEQY
TRBV3-1/TRBV3-2	TRBJ1-4	13	NA	ASSQPSRDRSKLF
TRBV19	TRBJ1-4	14	few	ASSIGHSNRGEKLF
TRBV30	TRBJ2-7	12	NA	AWRRDRNSYEQY
TRBV19	TRBJ1-5	15	NA	ASSIHIGQGSTQPQH
TRBV28	TRBJ2-7	14	few	ASSFALWEPNYEQY
TRBV2	TRBJ2-1	15	few	ASRPGQGLWATNEQF
TRBV29-1	TRBJ2-7	11	few	SAEGEGTYEQY
TRBV19	TRBJ2-6	15	NA	ASSIVLLRSGANVLT
TRBV10-3	TRBJ1-5	13	NA	ATKYSTGENQPQH
TRBV12-3/TRBV12-4	TRBJ2-1	11	once	ASSRTAYNEQF
TRBV5-4	TRBJ1-2	13	once	ASSFPDRGHYGYT
TRBV30	TRBJ1-3	10	NA	ASNRDGNTIY
TRBV6-5	TRBJ1-2	12	NA	ASSYRQGAFGYT